Each of the 7 T cell receptor beta chains below was sequenced from the same sample in a study of blood T cell repertoires in COVID-19. Here immunoSEQ multiplex PCR was the method, and the copy in TCRdb shows in-frame clones only, minus some. Counted here are fewer than 70,000 clones, approximately 92% occurring once; the ten biggest clones make up roughly 8.2%. The sample comprised peripheral blood. Receptors originate from a man aged 50 or older with active COVID-19.

The J gene is TRBJ2-3, the V gene TRBV27, with TRBD2 matching over 7 bases. The germline V gene has CDR1 MNHEY and CDR2 SMNVEV (reference sequence). After removal of 1 base from V and 3 bases from J, the junction contained 7 bases not matched to a gene. The CDR3 is made up of 16 amino acids. CDR3 amino acids: CASSLYAGVRTDTQYF. CDR3 nucleotide sequence: TGTGCCAGCAGTTTATATGCGGGGGTAAGAACAGATACGCAGTATTTT.

The rearrangement uses TRBV6-5 and TRBJ1-1; 9 bases agree with TRBD1. Germline V gives CDR1 MNHEY, CDR2 SVGAGI. CDR3 length equals 14 residues. V lost 6 bases and J lost 8; bases outside the gene matches: 10. CDR3 protein: CASRPPGQGREAFF. The CDR3 coding sequence is TGTGCCAGCAGGCCACCGGGACAGGGAAGGGAAGCTTTCTTT.

The genes are TRBV5-8 and TRBJ1-2; 8 bases line up with TRBD1. Trimming removed 4 bases from V and 4 bases from J; junction bases left unmatched: 6. CDR1 and CDR2 (germline): SGHTS, YDEGEE. This CDR3 region has 14 residues. The CDR3 DNA reads as TGTGCCAGCAGCCTCTCCGGGACAGGCTATGGCTACACCTTC. Protein product: CASSLSGTGYGYTF.

This clone came up once. V gene TRBV14 combines with J gene TRBJ1-3, with D perhaps TRBD1 (5 bases). The CDR3 length is 15 residues. Trimming took off 1 base at V and 2 bases at J, with 9 bases between the two ends. Germline loops: CDR1 SGHDN, CDR2 FVKESK. The CDR3 loop reads CASSQGGQAGNTIYF. The CDR3 DNA reads TGTGCCAGCAGCCAAGGGGGCCAGGCTGGAAACACCATATATTTT.

The rearrangement joins TRBV9 to TRBJ2-6; D is perhaps TRBD2 (6 bases). Trimming left V 4 bases short and J 2 bases short, with 13 bases between. Germline V CDR1 and CDR2: SGDLS, YYNGEE. There are 16 residues in the CDR3. The CDR3 sequence is CASSPTGGAGANVLTF. As DNA, the CDR3 is TGTGCCAGCAGCCCGACCGGGGGAGCTGGGGCCAACGTCCTGACTTTC.

The chain links TRBV25-1 to TRBJ2-6; no definite D call. Trimming took 2 bases from V and 2 from J, leaving 4 bases between them. CDR1 and CDR2 (germline): MGHDK, SYGVNS. There are 14 residues in the CDR3. CDR3 sequence (DNA): TGTGCCAGCAGTGAAGGGCCTGGGGCCAACGTCCTGACTTTC. Protein sequence: CASSEGPGANVLTF.

The gene calls are TRBV2 and TRBJ1-1; TRBD1 is a possible D gene (5 bases). Germline loops: CDR1 SNHLY, CDR2 FYNNEI. This CDR3 is built from 13 residues. Trimming took off 5 bases at V and 1 base at J, with 8 bases between the two ends. The chain's CDR3 is CASSPTANTEAFF. CDR3 coding DNA: TGTGCCAGCAGTCCGACAGCGAACACTGAAGCTTTCTTT.